These 20 T cell receptor beta chains originate from one sample sequenced in a study of blood T cell repertoires in COVID-19. Method: immunoSEQ multiplex PCR; TCRdb's copy keeps in-frame clones and lacks some. The sample yields roughly 150,000 clones, roughly 80% seen once. The sequenced sample was peripheral blood. The receptors stem from a man aged 45-65 years with active or convalescent COVID-19.

The chain uses TRBV11-2 and TRBJ1-1; weak D call: TRBD1 (6 bases). Germline loops: CDR1 SGHAT, CDR2 FQNNGV. CDR3 length: 15 amino acids. V gave up 4 bases and J gave up 2 bases, with 14 bases separating them. This CDR3 is CASSSQGSDNTEAFF. In DNA, the CDR3 is TGTGCCAGCAGCTCACAGGGTAGTGACAACACTGAAGCTTTCTTT.

The genes are TRBV19 and TRBJ2-3, with D maybe TRBD1 (6 bases). V was pared by 3 bases and J by 4 bases, with 14 bases between. In germline, CDR1 is LNHDA, CDR2 SQIVND (reference sequence). This CDR3 comprises 15 residues. The CDR3: CASSITGNRADTQYF. CDR3 DNA sequence: TGTGCCAGTAGTATCACAGGGAACCGGGCAGATACGCAGTATTTT.

There are a few counts of this clone. The chain links TRBV9 to TRBJ2-1; 8 positions agree with TRBD2. The ends lost 4 bases at V and 2 bases at J; junction bases unmatched: 8. This CDR3 is built from 16 residues. In germline, CDR1 is SGDLS, CDR2 YYNGEE. The CDR3 bases are TGTGCCAGCAGCAGATTTAGCGGGGACGCCTACAATGAGCAGTTCTTC. It specifies CASSRFSGDAYNEQFF.

J is TRBJ1-6 and V is TRBV28; D gene unclear. V was trimmed by 7 bases and J by 7 bases, leaving 14 bases between them. The CDR3 is made up of 14 amino acids. In germline, CDR1 is MDHEN, CDR2 SYDVKM. CDR3 loop: CASNLPRSNSPLHF. CDR3 bases: TGTGCCAGCAACCTCCCGCGCTCCAATTCACCCCTCCACTTT.

The table lists this clone with a count of one. The chain carries TRBV12-2 and TRBJ2-2; TRBD2 is taken as the D call from the table, unchecked against the DNA. TRBV12-2 is a pseudogene segment. The CDR3 length is 15 residues. Here the CDR3 reads CASRLLYYRSGELFF. The CDR3 DNA reads TGTGCAAGTCGCTTACTTTACTATAGGAGTGGGGAGCTGTTTTTT.

The V call is TRBV11-1, the J call TRBJ1-6; D not resolved. Trimming pared 5 bases from V and 9 bases from J, leaving 14 bases between. Germline CDR1 reads SGHAT; CDR2 reads FQDESV (reference sequence). The CDR3 totals 14 residues. The CDR3 loop reads CASSIAGSSSPLHF. Here the CDR3 DNA reads TGTGCCAGCAGCATCGCGGGGAGTAGTTCACCCCTCCACTTT.

V gene TRBV4-2 combines with J gene TRBJ1-3, with D possibly matching TRBD1 (6 bases). Germline V CDR1 and CDR2: LGHNA, YNFKEQ. V dropped 6 bases and J dropped 0 bases, with 18 bases sitting between them. The CDR3 is 17 residues long. The DNA for the CDR3 is TGTGCCAGCAGGCGAAGAAACACAGGGCCCTCTGGAAACACCATATATTTT. Translation: CASRRRNTGPSGNTIYF.

As regards this clone: Compared with germline, one end of the junction differs, possibly owing to a read error. Here the CDR3 DNA reads TGTGCCAGCAGTTACGCGTCAGGGATTGAGGACTACTGTTTT. As protein: CASSYASGIEDYCF. The V and J genes are TRBV6-6 and TRBJ1-4; maybe TRBD1 (5 bases). The germline gives CDR1 MNHNY, CDR2 SVGAGI (reference sequence). This CDR3 comprises 14 residues.

The chain links TRBV6-5 to TRBJ2-1; 16 nucleotides agree with TRBD2. Germline CDR1 is MNHEY and CDR2 is SVGAGI. With V trimmed by 2 bases and J by 9 bases, 4 bases remained unmatched. CDR3 length: 16 residues. For the CDR3, the DNA is TGTGCCAGCAGTTACGGGACTAGCGGGAGGGTCAGTGAGCAGTTCTTC. It codes for CASSYGTSGRVSEQFF.

This clone was seen a few times. The chain recombines TRBV6-6 with TRBJ2-3, with 7 positions matching TRBD2. Losses at the gene ends were 4 bases for V and 13 bases for J; bases not matched to a gene: 14. The V gene's germline CDR1 is MNHNY and CDR2 SVGAGI (reference sequence). CDR3 length: 14 amino acids. CDR3 protein: CASSSSLARAGEYF. The CDR3 nucleotides are TGTGCCAGCAGTTCCTCACTAGCGAGGGCGGGGGAGTATTTT.

The V call is TRBV6-5, the J call TRBJ1-3, with a possible D match to TRBD1 (6 bases). Trimming pared 9 bases from V and 1 base from J, leaving 10 bases between. CDR1 is MNHEY, CDR2 SVGAGI, per germline. This CDR3 contains 13 residues. The CDR3 sequence: CASKGVSGNTIYF. CDR3 sequence (DNA): TGTGCCAGTAAGGGGGTTTCTGGAAACACCATATATTTT.

The chain links TRBV27 to TRBJ1-6; D ambiguous. Germline V gives CDR1 MNHEY, CDR2 SMNVEV (reference sequence). This CDR3 is built from 15 residues. V was shortened by 5 bases and J by 6 bases, with 14 bases between the two germline ends. The CDR3 nucleotides read TGTGCCAGCAGTCGTTTGAACGTCGGTAATTCACCCCTCCACTTT. It encodes CASSRLNVGNSPLHF.

The chain employs TRBV6-6 and TRBJ2-7; D is perhaps TRBD1 (6 bases). Trimming cost V 0 bases and J 6 bases, with 9 bases left between them. Per the germline V gene, CDR1 is MNHNY and CDR2 is SVGAGI (reference sequence). The CDR3 length is 13 residues. The CDR3 here is CASSYSRTAEQYF. The CDR3 nucleotides are TGTGCCAGCAGTTACTCGAGGACAGCCGAGCAGTACTTC.

The chain employs TRBV19 and TRBJ1-1; D is ambiguous. The V end lost 3 bases, the J end lost 5 bases, and 10 bases lay between the germline ends. This CDR3 has 13 residues. The germline V gene encodes CDR1 LNHDA and CDR2 SQIVND (reference sequence). The CDR3 sequence: CASSIRSPTEAFF. The CDR3 coding sequence is TGTGCCAGTAGTATTCGGTCCCCTACTGAAGCTTTCTTT.

The V gene is TRBV28, the J gene TRBJ1-2; tentatively, D is TRBD1 (6 bases). The length of the CDR3 is 15 residues. Germline lookup yields CDR1 MDHEN and CDR2 SYDVKM. V was shortened by 5 bases and J by 4 bases, with 17 bases between the two germline ends. CDR3 residues: CASSASWTALYGYTF. DNA of the CDR3: TGTGCCAGCAGTGCCTCCTGGACAGCCCTCTATGGCTACACCTTC.

This rearrangement joins TRBV2 to TRBJ2-7, with 9 bases matching TRBD1. The CDR3 covers 16 residues. The germline gives CDR1 SNHLY, CDR2 FYNNEI. Trimming removed 4 bases from V and 1 base from J; junction bases left unmatched: 8. CDR3 sequence reads: CASSAGGQGPSYEQYF. For the CDR3, the DNA is TGTGCCAGCAGTGCGGGCGGACAGGGGCCTTCCTACGAGCAGTACTTC.

This clone was counted once. This chain uses TRBV9 with TRBJ1-2; TRBD1 aligns across 9 bases. The CDR3 runs to 14 residues. V shed 1 base and J 5 bases; nucleotides not matched to a gene: 3. Germline lookup yields CDR1 SGDLS and CDR2 YYNGEE. CDR3 bases: TGTGCCAGCAGCGTATCACAGGGGGCGTATGGCTACACCTTC. It is translated as CASSVSQGAYGYTF.

This chain uses TRBV7-8 with TRBJ1-1, with D perhaps TRBD1 (6 bases). This CDR3 comprises 14 residues. CDR1 and CDR2 from the germline V gene are SGHVS and FQNEAQ. Between the trimmed V and J ends, which lost 1 base and 1 base, there was a span of 7 bases. CDR3 region: CASSLVQGNTEAFF. CDR3 in DNA: TGTGCCAGCAGCTTAGTACAGGGGAACACTGAAGCTTTCTTT.

The chain is built from TRBV6-5 and TRBJ2-7, with D maybe TRBD2 (6 bases). There are 13 residues in the CDR3. V was clipped by 5 bases and J by 3 bases, with 11 bases between them. Germline CDR1 MNHEY, CDR2 SVGAGI. CDR3 bases: TGTGCCAGCAGTCTGCGGGACTTCTACGAGCAGTACTTC. This translates into CASSLRDFYEQYF.

The chain has TRBV7-3 and TRBJ1-1; perhaps TRBD1 as D (6 bases). Germline-derived CDR1 and CDR2 are SGHTA and FQGTGA. Deletions cut 3 bases from V and 4 bases from J, with 9 bases between. The CDR3 totals 13 residues. CDR3 in DNA: TGTGCCAGCAGCTTGGGGGCTTCCACTGAAGCTTTCTTT. As protein: CASSLGASTEAFF.